The 5 T cell receptor beta chains in this list originate from one sample, sequenced in a study of cytomegalovirus exposure and HLA in healthy donors. 60 Vbeta and 13 Jbeta primers were used in PCR. Here immunoSEQ multiplex PCR was the method, and the copy in TCRdb shows in-frame clones only, minus some. The sample holds 250,000 to 350,000 clones, 70% to 90% seen once. The sequencing input was PBMCs. Receptors were obtained from a woman aged 18-29 years in good health and CMV-seronegative.

This clone was picked up a small number of times. The CDR3 region has the DNA TGCAGCGTAGTAAGCCCAGGGTCTGGAAACACCATATATTTT. It encodes CSVVSPGSGNTIYF. The genes are TRBV29-1 and TRBJ1-3; D perhaps matches TRBD1 (5 bases). The length of the CDR3 is 14 residues. Trimming pared 6 bases from V and 1 base from J, leaving 13 bases between. In germline, CDR1 is SQVTM, CDR2 ANQGSEA. Variable domain in full (rest from reference TRBV29-1 and TRBJ1-3): SAVISQKPSRDICQRGTSLTIQCQVDSQVTMMFWYRQQPGQSLTLIATANQGSEATYESGFVIDKFPISRPNLTFSTLTVSNMSPEDSSIYLCSVVSPGSGNTIYFGEGSWLTVV.

The chain joins TRBV16 to TRBJ1-5; D possibly corresponds to TRBD1 (6 bases). The CDR3 is 15 residues long. CDR1 and CDR2 from the germline V gene are KGHSY and FQNENV. V was pared by 1 base and J by 2 bases, with 9 bases between. CDR3 region: CASSQYYRGNQPQHF. The CDR3 region has the DNA TGTGCCAGCAGCCAATATTACAGGGGCAATCAGCCCCAGCATTTT.

V usage is TRBV27 and J usage is TRBJ1-2; 12 positions agree with TRBD1. J was trimmed by 0 bases and V by 0 bases; bases with no gene match: 20. CDR3 length: 23 residues. Looked up from germline, CDR1 is MNHEY and CDR2 is SMNVEV (reference sequence). The CDR3 here is CASSLSYTASGQGAMDPNYGYTF. CDR3 DNA sequence: TGTGCCAGCAGTTTATCGTATACCGCGTCGGGACAGGGGGCGATGGATCCTAACTATGGCTACACCTTC.

This sequence joins TRBV11-2 and TRBJ2-5; weak D call: TRBD2 (6 bases). V gave up 5 bases and J gave up 1 base, with 14 bases separating them. This CDR3 contains 15 residues. CDR1 is SGHAT and CDR2 is FQNNGV in the germline V gene. For the CDR3, the DNA is TGTGCCAGCAGCGAGACGGCGGGATTCCAAGAGACCCAGTACTTC. Translating it yields CASSETAGFQETQYF.

The V and J genes are TRBV11-3 and TRBJ2-7; the D gene is possibly TRBD1 (8 bases). The CDR3 sequence is 16 residues long. Germline CDR1 SGHNT, CDR2 YENEEA. Trimming pared 4 bases from V and 2 bases from J, leaving 18 bases between. Written as DNA, the CDR3 is TGTGCCAGCAGCTCCAGGGGGCGGGGGACCCCCTACGAGCAGTACTTC. It codes for CASSSRGRGTPYEQYF.